This T cell receptor (beta chain) appears in the sequencing data of a study of blood T cell repertoires in COVID-19. Across the whole study: T cells, B-cell-depleted T cells, or PBMCs provided the cDNA or gDNA that served as material.

Method: immunoSEQ multiplex PCR; TCRdb's copy keeps in-frame clones and lacks some. The data show 250,000 or so clones, approximately 90% seen once. As concerns this clone: This same CDR3 is encoded by further DNA sequences in the sample.

Germline assignment: CDR1 MDHEN and CDR2 SYDVKM. Trimming removed 3 bases from V and 4 bases from J, with 6 bases in between. The CDR3 covers 12 residues. The receptor comes from a woman in her twenties or thirties with acute COVID-19. The chain couples TRBV28 to TRBJ1-2, with D unresolved. The sample comprised PBMCs or T cells enriched from blood (not recorded which). The CDR3 nucleotides are TGTGCCAGCAGTTTGAGCTCCTATGGCTACACCTTC. This encodes CASSLSSYGYTF.